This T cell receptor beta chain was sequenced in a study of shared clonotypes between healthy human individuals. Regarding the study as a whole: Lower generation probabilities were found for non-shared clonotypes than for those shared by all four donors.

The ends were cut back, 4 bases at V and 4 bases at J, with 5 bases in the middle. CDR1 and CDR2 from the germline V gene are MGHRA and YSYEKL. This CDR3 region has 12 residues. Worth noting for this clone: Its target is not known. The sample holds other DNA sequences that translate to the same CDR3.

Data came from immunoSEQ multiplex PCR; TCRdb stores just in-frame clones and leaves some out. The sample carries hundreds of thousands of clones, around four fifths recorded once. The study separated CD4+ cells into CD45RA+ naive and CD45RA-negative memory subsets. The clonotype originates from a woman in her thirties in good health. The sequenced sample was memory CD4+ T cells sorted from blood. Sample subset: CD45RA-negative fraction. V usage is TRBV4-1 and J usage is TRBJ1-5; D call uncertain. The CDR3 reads CASSLPNQPQHF. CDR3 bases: TGCGCCAGCAGCCTCCCTAATCAGCCCCAGCATTTT.